This entry lists 14 T cell receptor beta chains sequenced from one sample in a study of regulatory T cells in long-lasting Graves disease. Sequencing libraries for TCR beta were prepared with iRepertoire HTBI primers and Arm-PCR of CDR3 regions. TCRdb passed the multiplex PCR reads through MiXCR, listing each CDR3 protein once. The sample yields approximately 560,000 distinct CDR3 sequences, about 16% seen once. Time point in this sample: newly diagnosed GD, antithyroid drugs for less than 3 months. RNA from PBMCs was the source of the TCR library. The same sample was also used in a study of T cells in Graves' hyperthyroidism and ophthalmopathy.

Sequencing used peripheral blood mononuclear cells (PBMCs), obtained at new diagnosis, from a patient treated with antithyroid drugs. These receptors originate from a man between 18 and 35 years old with Graves disease.

In its sample, this clonotype was seen many times. The chain employs TRBV28 and TRBJ2-6, with 9 bases lining up with TRBD1. Germline V lookup: CDR1 MDHEN, CDR2 SYDVKM. CDR3 size: 18 residues. Trimming removed 5 bases from V and 3 bases from J; junction bases left unmatched: 11. In DNA form, the CDR3 reads TGTGCCAGCAGTCGTGTCACAGGGGGCGCGGGTGGGGCCAACGTCCTGACTTTC. Amino acid sequence: CASSRVTGGAGGANVLTF.

This clonotype was observed a handful of times. The chain couples TRBV5-1 to TRBJ2-5, with a possible D match to TRBD1 (6 bases). The CDR3 length is 14 residues. Germline lookup yields CDR1 SGHRS and CDR2 YFSETQ. V was shortened by 2 bases and J by 4 bases, with 12 bases between the two germline ends. CDR3 in DNA: TGCGCCAGCAGCTTTAAACAGGGAAGAGAGACCCAGTACTTC. Translation: CASSFKQGRETQYF. The variable domain in full, with the rest retrieved from reference TRBV5-1 and TRBJ2-5, is KAGVTQTPRYLIKTRGQQVTLSCSPISGHRSVSWYQQTPGQGLQFLFEYFSETQRNKGNFPGRFSGRQFSNSRSEMNVSTLELGDSALYLCASSFKQGRETQYFGPGTRLLVL.

This clonotype was counted between two and nine times. V gene TRBV15 combines with J gene TRBJ1-1, with D hard to call. This CDR3 contains 15 residues. Between the trimmed V and J ends, which lost 5 bases and 5 bases, there was a span of 18 bases. Germline lookup yields CDR1 LNHNV and CDR2 YYDKDF (reference sequence). The DNA for the CDR3 is TGTGCCACCAGCGTACCGAAAAGCGGAGGGACTGAAGCTTTCTTT. This codes for CATSVPKSGGTEAFF.

The V call is TRBV28, the J call TRBJ1-5; no firm D call. Germline V gene lookup returns CDR1 MDHEN and CDR2 SYDVKM. V shed 5 bases and J shed 2 bases, with 19 bases lying between them. This CDR3 has 17 residues. Here the CDR3 DNA reads TGTGCCAGCAGTATGACGGAGGGCTCGTCGGGCAATCAGCCCCAGCATTTT. Protein sequence: CASSMTEGSSGNQPQHF.

The CDR3: CATRRRQSSYGYTF. In DNA, the CDR3 is TGTGCCACCCGCCGACGACAGTCCTCTTATGGCTACACCTTC. The rearrangement links TRBV15 to TRBJ1-2; TRBD1 might be the D (5 bases). V shed 8 bases and J shed 5 bases, with 18 bases lying between them. Germline CDR1 LNHNV, CDR2 YYDKDF (reference sequence). The CDR3 contains 14 residues.

This clonotype was observed many times. The CDR3 sequence is CASGPGQGAHEQYF. CDR3 coding DNA: TGTGCTAGTGGTCCGGGACAGGGGGCCCACGAGCAGTACTTC. The J gene is TRBJ2-7, the V gene TRBV12-5, with 12 bases aligning to TRBD1. Per germline, CDR1 LGHNT and CDR2 FRNRAP. The V segment lost 5 bases and the J segment 5 bases; nucleotides outside the gene matches: 4. CDR3 size: 14 residues.

This clonotype was seen at least ten times. This rearrangement joins TRBV27 to TRBJ2-3; D is unresolved. CDR1 MNHEY and CDR2 SMNVEV come from the germline V gene (reference sequence). The CDR3 contains 14 residues. Trimming stripped 6 bases from V and 1 base from J, with 11 bases between. CDR3 region: CASSSNLRTDTQYF. The DNA of the CDR3 is TGTGCCAGCAGCTCGAATCTCCGCACAGATACGCAGTATTTT.

This clonotype showed up just a few times. The rearrangement links TRBV7-8 to TRBJ2-1; a weak D match, TRBD1 (7 bases). V shed 5 bases and J shed 9 bases, with 23 bases lying between them. Germline V lookup: CDR1 SGHVS, CDR2 FQNEAQ. The CDR3 is made up of 16 amino acids. The CDR3 nucleotides read TGTGCCAGCAGCCCTCAGGGGGAGGTAGGGGTGGCTGAGCAGTTCTTC. Translation: CASSPQGEVGVAEQFF. Supplemented by reference TRBV7-8 and TRBJ2-1, the full variable domain reads GAGVSQSPRYKVAKRGQDVALRCDPISGHVSLFWYQQALGQGPEFLTYFQNEAQLDKSGLPSDRFFAERPEGSVSTLKIQRTQQEDSAVYLCASSPQGEVGVAEQFFGPGTRLTVL.

This clonotype was detected many times. The gene calls are TRBV28 and TRBJ2-5; TRBD1 might be the D (5 bases). Germline values: CDR1 MDHEN, CDR2 SYDVKM. CDR3 length: 19 amino acids. Between the trimmed V and J ends, which lost 1 base and 1 base, there was a span of 22 bases. The CDR3 DNA reads TGTGCCAGCAGTTTATATCGACAGACGTTTTTCCTATTCCAAGAGACCCAGTACTTC. It yields the protein CASSLYRQTFFLFQETQYF.

Only a few counts were recorded for this clonotype. A read error may produce the germline difference seen at one junction end. V usage is TRBV30 and J usage is TRBJ1-2; no clear D. Looked up from germline, CDR1 is GTSNPN and CDR2 is SVGIG (reference sequence). CDR3 length: 11 residues. CDR3 DNA sequence: TGTGCCTGGAGTAGGGCCTATGGCTACATCTTC. The encoded protein is CAWSRAYGYIF.

The gene calls are TRBV30 and TRBJ2-7, with D tentatively TRBD2 (5 bases). Looked up from germline, CDR1 is GTSNPN and CDR2 is SVGIG (reference sequence). The V gene lost 0 bases and the J gene lost 3 bases, with 9 bases spanning the gap. The CDR3 length is 13 residues. CDR3 protein: CAWSVGEIYEQYF. DNA for the CDR3: TGTGCCTGGAGTGTCGGGGAAATCTACGAGCAGTACTTC.

The rearrangement links TRBV10-3 to TRBJ1-2, with a possible D match to TRBD1 (5 bases). Trimming took off 6 bases at V and 6 bases at J, with 11 bases between the two ends. Germline V gene data show CDR1 as ENHRY and CDR2 as SYGVKD. This CDR3 region has 12 residues. In DNA form, the CDR3 reads TGTGCCATCAGAGGGGATATGAATGGCTACACCTTC. Its translation is CAIRGDMNGYTF.

This clonotype came up a few times. J is TRBJ2-7 and V is TRBV20-1, with 8 nucleotides matching TRBD1. With 5 bases clipped from V and 2 bases from J, the junction kept 11 bases outside the gene matches. This CDR3 contains 15 residues. CDR1 is DFQATT and CDR2 is SNEGSKA in the germline V gene (reference sequence). The CDR3 DNA reads as TGCAGTGCTGAAGTCCCCCAGGGGGCCACCTACGAGCAGTACTTC. It yields the protein CSAEVPQGATYEQYF.

CDR3 sequence: CASSRSRESYEQYF. CDR3 DNA sequence: TGTGCCAGCAGCCGATCGAGGGAATCATACGAGCAGTACTTC. V usage is TRBV7-2 and J usage is TRBJ2-7, with a tentative D call TRBD2 (5 bases). The CDR3 is 14 residues long. The V end lost 5 bases, the J end lost 4 bases, and 15 bases lay between the germline ends. Germline loops: CDR1 SGHTA, CDR2 FQGNSA.